Sequencing of this TCR beta chain was carried out in a study of neurological immune-mediated disorders. TCRdb fed the 5' RACE reads into MiXCR, producing one record per CDR3 protein. The sample has 84,000 or so distinct CDR3 sequences; under 13% are singletons. Many counts were recorded for this clonotype. The CDR3 loop spans 15 amino acids. J gave up 3 bases and V 5 bases, and 2 bases lay outside the gene matches. Sequencing was done on a sample of PBMCs. The V call is TRBV12-3 or TRBV12-4, the J call TRBJ2-2, with 11 bases fitting TRBD1. The receptor was isolated from a man in his forties in good health. The CDR3 nucleotides read TGTGCCAGCAGTGGACAGGGGGCGGACACCGGGGAGCTGTTTTTT. Translated, it gives CASSGQGADTGELFF.